This T cell receptor beta chain was sequenced for a study of T cell responses to AZD1222 COVID-19 vaccine. A word on this clone: Its antigen is not identified.

This CDR3 region has 17 residues. Germline CDR1 and CDR2: SGHTA and FQGNSA. V dropped 5 bases and J dropped 4 bases, with 23 bases sitting between them. Clones were sequenced by immunoSEQ multiplex PCR, and TCRdb holds only the in-frame ones, with some missing. The top ten clones hold about 8% of a sample with more than 100,000 clones, 92% of them seen once. Study-level findings and limits: Spike-specific TCR depth and breadth grew after two AZD1222 doses. The donor cohort was predominantly white British with a female majority, and clonal diversity may have been underestimated.

The TCR sequence derives from an adult who received the AZD1222 COVID-19 vaccine. The source was peripheral blood, collected 28 days after the second AZD1222 dose. The genes are TRBV7-2 and TRBJ1-2; D remains ambiguous. In DNA form, the CDR3 reads TGTGCCAGCAGCCTACTAGTAGGGTCCCCTATCCCCTATGGCTACACCTTC. Translating gives CASSLLVGSPIPYGYTF.